This TCR beta chain was identified in a study of blood T cells in healthy people across ages. The sample providers were healthy Caucasian people from Russia, aged about 6 to 100. This clonotype was counted once. With a J-beta primer mix and a sample-barcoded 5' primer, a second PCR ran roughly 6 to 12 cycles. MiXCR was run by TCRdb on the 5' RACE reads, yielding one entry per CDR3 protein. This table holds roughly 730,000 distinct CDR3 sequences, roughly three fifths found once. This sequence originates from a man aged 35 to 55 in good health. Sequencing was performed on blood.

CDR3 in DNA: TGTGCCAGCAGTGTACAGGGCTTCTATGGCTACACCTTC. Protein sequence: CASSVQGFYGYTF. The chain has TRBV28 and TRBJ1-2; a possible D gene is TRBD1 (6 bases). The V end was cut by 5 bases, the J end by 4 bases, with 11 bases between. Germline loops: CDR1 MDHEN, CDR2 SYDVKM. This CDR3 comprises 13 residues.